The TCR beta chain under discussion was sequenced for a study of OX40 agonist ivuxolimab in advanced cancers. Study-wide context: One hepatocellular carcinoma and a couple of cutaneous melanoma patients partially responded.

This table comes from immunoSEQ multiplex PCR, and its TCRdb copy is limited to in-frame clones, with some not included. The table includes around 68,000 clones, approximately 81% detected once. The CDR3 extends over 15 amino acids. Germline loops: CDR1 SGHAT, CDR2 FQNNGV. Trimming at V came to 1 base and at J to 4 bases, leaving 7 bases not matched to a gene. The rearrangement links TRBV11-2 to TRBJ2-7, with 7 bases matching TRBD1. The sample in question was CD4+ or CD8+ T cells sorted from blood, obtained in a trial of the OX40 agonist ivuxolimab. The TCR was taken from an adult with an advanced solid tumor such as melanoma, head and neck, liver or kidney cancer. The CDR3 DNA sequence: TGTGCCAGCAGCTTAGTCCCGGGACAGTATTACGAGCAGTACTTC. It translates to CASSLVPGQYYEQYF.